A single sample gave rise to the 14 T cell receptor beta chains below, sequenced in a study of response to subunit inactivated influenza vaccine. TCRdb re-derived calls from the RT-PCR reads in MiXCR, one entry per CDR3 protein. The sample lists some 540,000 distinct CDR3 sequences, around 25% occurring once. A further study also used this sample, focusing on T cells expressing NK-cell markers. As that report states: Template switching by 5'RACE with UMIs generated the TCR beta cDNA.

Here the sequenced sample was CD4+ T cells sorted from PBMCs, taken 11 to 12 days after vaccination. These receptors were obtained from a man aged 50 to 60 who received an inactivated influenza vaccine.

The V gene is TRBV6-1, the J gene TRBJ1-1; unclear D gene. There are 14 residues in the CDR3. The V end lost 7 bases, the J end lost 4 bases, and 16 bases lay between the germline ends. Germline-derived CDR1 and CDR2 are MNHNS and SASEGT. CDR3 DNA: TGTGCCAGCACCTCCCTTAGCGGACGCACTGAAGCTTTCTTT. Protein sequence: CASTSLSGRTEAFF.

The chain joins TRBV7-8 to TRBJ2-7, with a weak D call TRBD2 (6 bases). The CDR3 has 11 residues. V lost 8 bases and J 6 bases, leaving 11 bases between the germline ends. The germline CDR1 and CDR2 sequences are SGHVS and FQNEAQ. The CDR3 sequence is CASGLEGEQYF. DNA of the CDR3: TGTGCCAGCGGACTGGAGGGCGAGCAGTACTTC.

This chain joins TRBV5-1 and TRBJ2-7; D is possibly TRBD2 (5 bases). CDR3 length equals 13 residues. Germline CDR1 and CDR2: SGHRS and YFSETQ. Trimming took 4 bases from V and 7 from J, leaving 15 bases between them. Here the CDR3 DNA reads TGCGCCAGCAGCCTAGACGGGGTTTTGGAGCAGTACTTC. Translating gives CASSLDGVLEQYF.

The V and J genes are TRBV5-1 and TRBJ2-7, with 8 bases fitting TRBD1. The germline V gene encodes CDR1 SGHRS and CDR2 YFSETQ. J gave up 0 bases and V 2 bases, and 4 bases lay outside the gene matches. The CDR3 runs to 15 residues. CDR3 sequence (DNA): TGCGCCAGCAGCTTACAGGGGGTAACCTCCTACGAGCAGTACTTC. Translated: CASSLQGVTSYEQYF.

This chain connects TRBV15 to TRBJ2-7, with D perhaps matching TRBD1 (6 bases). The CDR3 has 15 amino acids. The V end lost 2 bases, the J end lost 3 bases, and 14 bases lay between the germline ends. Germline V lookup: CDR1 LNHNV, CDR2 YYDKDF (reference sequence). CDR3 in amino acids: CATSRHRTDGYEQYF. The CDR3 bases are TGTGCCACCAGCAGACATAGGACAGACGGCTACGAGCAGTACTTC.

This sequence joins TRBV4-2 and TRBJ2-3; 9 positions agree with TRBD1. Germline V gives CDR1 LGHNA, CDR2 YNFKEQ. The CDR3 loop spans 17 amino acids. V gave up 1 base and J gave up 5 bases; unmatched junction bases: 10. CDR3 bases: TGTGCCAGCAGCCAAGGATCCGTGGGACAGGGAGAAGATACGCAGTATTTT. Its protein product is CASSQGSVGQGEDTQYF.

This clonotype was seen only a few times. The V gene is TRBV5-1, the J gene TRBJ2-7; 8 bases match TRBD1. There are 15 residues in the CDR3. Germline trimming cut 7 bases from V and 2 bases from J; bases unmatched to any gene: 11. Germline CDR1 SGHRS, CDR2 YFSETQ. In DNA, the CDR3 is TGCGCCAGCTTTGATCCCGACAGGGGCGCCTACGAGCAGTACTTC. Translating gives CASFDPDRGAYEQYF.

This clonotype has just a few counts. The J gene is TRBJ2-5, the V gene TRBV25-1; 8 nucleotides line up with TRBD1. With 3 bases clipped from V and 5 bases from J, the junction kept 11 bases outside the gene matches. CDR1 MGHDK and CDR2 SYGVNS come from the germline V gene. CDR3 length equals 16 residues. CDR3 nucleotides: TGTGCCAGCAGTGACCCGATGCAGGGGGCCCTTGAGACCCAGTACTTC. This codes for CASSDPMQGALETQYF.

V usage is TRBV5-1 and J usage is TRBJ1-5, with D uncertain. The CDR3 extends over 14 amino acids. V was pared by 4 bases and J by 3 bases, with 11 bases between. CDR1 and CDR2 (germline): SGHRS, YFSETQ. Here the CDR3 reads CASSADGSNQPQHF. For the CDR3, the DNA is TGCGCCAGCAGCGCAGACGGATCCAATCAGCCCCAGCATTTT.

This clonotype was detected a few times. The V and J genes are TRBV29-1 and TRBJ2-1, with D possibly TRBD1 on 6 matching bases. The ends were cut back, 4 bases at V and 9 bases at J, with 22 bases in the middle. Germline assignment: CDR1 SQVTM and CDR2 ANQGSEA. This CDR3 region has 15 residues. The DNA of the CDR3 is TGCAGCGTTGGTATAGGGACACAAAACCGGGGTGAGCAGTTCTTC. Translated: CSVGIGTQNRGEQFF.

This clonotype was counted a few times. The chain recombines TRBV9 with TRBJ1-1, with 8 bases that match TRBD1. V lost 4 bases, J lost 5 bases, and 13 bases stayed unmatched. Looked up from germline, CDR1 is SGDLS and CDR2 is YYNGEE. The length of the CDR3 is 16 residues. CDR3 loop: CASSIGQGMNPTEAFF. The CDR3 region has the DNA TGTGCCAGCAGCATCGGACAGGGTATGAATCCGACTGAAGCTTTCTTT. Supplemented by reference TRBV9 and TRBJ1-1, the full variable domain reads DSGVTQTPKHLITATGQRVTLRCSPRSGDLSVYWYQQSLDQGLQFLIQYYNGEERAKGNILERFSAQQFPDLHSELNLSSLELGDSALYFCASSIGQGMNPTEAFFGQGTRLTVV.

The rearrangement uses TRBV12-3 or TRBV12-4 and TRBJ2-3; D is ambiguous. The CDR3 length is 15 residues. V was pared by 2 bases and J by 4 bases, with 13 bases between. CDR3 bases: TGTGCCAGCAGTTTAACGCTCCCTGGTTCAGATACGCAGTATTTT. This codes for CASSLTLPGSDTQYF.

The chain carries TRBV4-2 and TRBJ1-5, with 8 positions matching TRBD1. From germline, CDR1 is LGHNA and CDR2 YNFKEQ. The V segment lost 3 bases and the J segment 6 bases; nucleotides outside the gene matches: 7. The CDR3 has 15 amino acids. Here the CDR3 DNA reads TGTGCCAGCAGCCATGCGGACAGGGAGGCTCAGCCCCAGCATTTT. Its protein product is CASSHADREAQPQHF.

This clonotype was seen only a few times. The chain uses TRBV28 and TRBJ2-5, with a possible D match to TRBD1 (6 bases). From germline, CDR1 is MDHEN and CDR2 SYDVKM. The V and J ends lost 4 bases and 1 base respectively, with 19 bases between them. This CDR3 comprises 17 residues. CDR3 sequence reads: CASSSRRRGSLQETQYF. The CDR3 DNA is TGTGCCAGCAGTTCACGCCGTAGGGGGTCCCTCCAAGAGACCCAGTACTTC.